This T cell receptor (beta chain) was sequenced during a study of cytomegalovirus exposure and HLA in healthy donors. Study-level points and caveats: The HLA-A and HLA-B alleles of most subjects were reportedly predicted accurately from TCR beta sequences. Among the most significant clusters, several appeared linked to common viral pathogens in a later analysis.

Primers included in the PCR were 60 Vbeta and 13 Jbeta primers. This table comes from immunoSEQ multiplex PCR, and its TCRdb copy is limited to in-frame clones, with some not included. The sample has around 170,000 clones, over 70% seen once. As for this clone: Its antigen is as yet unknown.

With V trimmed by 3 bases and J by 6 bases, 6 bases remained unmatched. This CDR3 spans 15 amino acids. CDR1 MNHEY and CDR2 SMNVEV come from the germline V gene (reference sequence). Sequenced sample: PBMCs. The rearrangement joins TRBV27 to TRBJ2-1, with 9 positions matching TRBD2. This clonotype was obtained from a woman in her fifties or sixties in good health and CMV-seropositive. For the CDR3, the DNA is TGTGCCAGCAGTTTTGGGCTAGCGGGACCCAATGAGCAGTTCTTC. It codes for CASSFGLAGPNEQFF.